This entry lists 5 T cell receptor beta chains sequenced from one sample in a study of cytomegalovirus exposure and HLA in healthy donors. The PCR was carried out with 60 Vbeta primers and 13 Jbeta primers. Profiled with immunoSEQ multiplex PCR; TCRdb holds only in-frame clones, not every one. The sample includes about 190,000 clones, 60% to 80% of them seen just once. Specimen: PBMCs. The receptors come from a woman in her 30s in good health and CMV-seropositive.

This chain links TRBV28 with TRBJ2-5, with TRBD1 matching over 9 bases. Germline CDR1 is MDHEN and CDR2 is SYDVKM. The CDR3 has 16 residues. V shed 8 bases, J shed 3 bases, and the junction held 13 bases outside the gene matches. The DNA of the CDR3 is TGTGCCAGCCCCCCCCCGGGACAGGGCCTAAAAGAGACCCAGTACTTC. This gives the protein CASPPPGQGLKETQYF.

J is TRBJ2-4 and V is TRBV10-3; a possible D gene is TRBD1 (6 bases). The V end lost 3 bases, the J end lost 7 bases, and 16 bases lay between the germline ends. Per germline, CDR1 ENHRY and CDR2 SYGVKD. This CDR3 spans 15 amino acids. In DNA, the CDR3 is TGTGCCATCAGTGATAAAGGACAGAATTGGAACATTCAGTACTTC. Its protein is CAISDKGQNWNIQYF.

The chain recombines TRBV19 with TRBJ1-6; the D is unclear. V dropped 1 base and J dropped 9 bases, with 7 bases sitting between them. This CDR3 comprises 13 residues. CDR1 is LNHDA and CDR2 is SQIVND in the germline V gene (reference sequence). The CDR3 DNA sequence: TGTGCCAGTAGTATAGTGGGCATTTCACCCCTCCACTTT. It encodes CASSIVGISPLHF.

The chain is built from TRBV7-2 and TRBJ2-1, with TRBD2 matching 9 bases. This CDR3 comprises 16 residues. The germline CDR1 and CDR2 sequences are SGHTA and FQGNSA. The junction had 10 bases not matched to a gene; V was cut back by 6 bases and J by 4 bases. The chain's CDR3 is CASSRVSGRVYNEQFF. The DNA for the CDR3 is TGTGCCAGCAGTCGGGTTAGCGGGAGAGTATACAATGAGCAGTTCTTC.

The genes are TRBV7-9 and TRBJ1-1; D is perhaps TRBD1 (6 bases). Germline assignment: CDR1 SEHNR and CDR2 FQNEAQ (reference sequence). V dropped 0 bases and J dropped 1 base, with 9 bases sitting between them. The CDR3 extends over 15 amino acids. CDR3 in DNA: TGTGCCAGCAGCTTAGCCAGCAGGGGGAACACTGAAGCTTTCTTT. Translating it yields CASSLASRGNTEAFF. Drawing the rest from reference TRBV7-9 and TRBJ1-1, the complete variable domain is DTGVSQNPRHKITKRGQNVTFRCDPISEHNRLYWYRQTLGQGPEFLTYFQNEAQLEKSRLLSDRFSAERPKGSFSTLEIQRTEQGDSAMYLCASSLASRGNTEAFFGQGTRLTVV.